Listed here is a single TCR beta chain. What it binds is not known. From the multiplex PCR reads, TCRdb called clonotypes with MiXCR, one entry per CDR3 protein. Among 30,000 to 40,000 distinct CDR3 sequences listed, roughly 36% were seen once. The sample is drawn from a study of breast tumors, draining lymph nodes, adjacent tissues. Regarding the study as a whole: Luminal-like breast cancer showed significantly higher tumor–nontumor repertoire similarity than basal-like. The data were judged consistent with most tumor T cells coming from lymph node and expanding in tumor. Tumor T cell lymph node origin was a supported hypothesis, not proven. Tumor repertoires ranked between lymph nodes and nontumor tissue in diversity, with V and J gene preferences.

The germline V gene encodes CDR1 LNHNV and CDR2 YYDKDF (reference sequence). V was trimmed by 6 bases and J by 0 bases, leaving 7 bases between them. This CDR3 has 13 amino acids. This clonotype originated in a female donor with breast cancer. Some clones in this sample may be carry-over from other donors' samples. The chain uses TRBV15 and TRBJ2-3, with no clear D. The sequencing input was breast tumor tissue. The CDR3 coding sequence is TGTGCCACCAGGGGTTCTAGCACAGATACGCAGTATTTT. Its protein product is CATRGSSTDTQYF. The full variable domain, its missing parts supplied by reference TRBV15 and TRBJ2-3, is DAMVIQNPRYQVTQFGKPVTLSCSQTLNHNVMYWYQQKSSQAPKLLFHYYDKDFNNEADTPDNFQSRRPNTSFCFLDIRSPGLGDTAMYLCATRGSSTDTQYFGPGTRLTVL.